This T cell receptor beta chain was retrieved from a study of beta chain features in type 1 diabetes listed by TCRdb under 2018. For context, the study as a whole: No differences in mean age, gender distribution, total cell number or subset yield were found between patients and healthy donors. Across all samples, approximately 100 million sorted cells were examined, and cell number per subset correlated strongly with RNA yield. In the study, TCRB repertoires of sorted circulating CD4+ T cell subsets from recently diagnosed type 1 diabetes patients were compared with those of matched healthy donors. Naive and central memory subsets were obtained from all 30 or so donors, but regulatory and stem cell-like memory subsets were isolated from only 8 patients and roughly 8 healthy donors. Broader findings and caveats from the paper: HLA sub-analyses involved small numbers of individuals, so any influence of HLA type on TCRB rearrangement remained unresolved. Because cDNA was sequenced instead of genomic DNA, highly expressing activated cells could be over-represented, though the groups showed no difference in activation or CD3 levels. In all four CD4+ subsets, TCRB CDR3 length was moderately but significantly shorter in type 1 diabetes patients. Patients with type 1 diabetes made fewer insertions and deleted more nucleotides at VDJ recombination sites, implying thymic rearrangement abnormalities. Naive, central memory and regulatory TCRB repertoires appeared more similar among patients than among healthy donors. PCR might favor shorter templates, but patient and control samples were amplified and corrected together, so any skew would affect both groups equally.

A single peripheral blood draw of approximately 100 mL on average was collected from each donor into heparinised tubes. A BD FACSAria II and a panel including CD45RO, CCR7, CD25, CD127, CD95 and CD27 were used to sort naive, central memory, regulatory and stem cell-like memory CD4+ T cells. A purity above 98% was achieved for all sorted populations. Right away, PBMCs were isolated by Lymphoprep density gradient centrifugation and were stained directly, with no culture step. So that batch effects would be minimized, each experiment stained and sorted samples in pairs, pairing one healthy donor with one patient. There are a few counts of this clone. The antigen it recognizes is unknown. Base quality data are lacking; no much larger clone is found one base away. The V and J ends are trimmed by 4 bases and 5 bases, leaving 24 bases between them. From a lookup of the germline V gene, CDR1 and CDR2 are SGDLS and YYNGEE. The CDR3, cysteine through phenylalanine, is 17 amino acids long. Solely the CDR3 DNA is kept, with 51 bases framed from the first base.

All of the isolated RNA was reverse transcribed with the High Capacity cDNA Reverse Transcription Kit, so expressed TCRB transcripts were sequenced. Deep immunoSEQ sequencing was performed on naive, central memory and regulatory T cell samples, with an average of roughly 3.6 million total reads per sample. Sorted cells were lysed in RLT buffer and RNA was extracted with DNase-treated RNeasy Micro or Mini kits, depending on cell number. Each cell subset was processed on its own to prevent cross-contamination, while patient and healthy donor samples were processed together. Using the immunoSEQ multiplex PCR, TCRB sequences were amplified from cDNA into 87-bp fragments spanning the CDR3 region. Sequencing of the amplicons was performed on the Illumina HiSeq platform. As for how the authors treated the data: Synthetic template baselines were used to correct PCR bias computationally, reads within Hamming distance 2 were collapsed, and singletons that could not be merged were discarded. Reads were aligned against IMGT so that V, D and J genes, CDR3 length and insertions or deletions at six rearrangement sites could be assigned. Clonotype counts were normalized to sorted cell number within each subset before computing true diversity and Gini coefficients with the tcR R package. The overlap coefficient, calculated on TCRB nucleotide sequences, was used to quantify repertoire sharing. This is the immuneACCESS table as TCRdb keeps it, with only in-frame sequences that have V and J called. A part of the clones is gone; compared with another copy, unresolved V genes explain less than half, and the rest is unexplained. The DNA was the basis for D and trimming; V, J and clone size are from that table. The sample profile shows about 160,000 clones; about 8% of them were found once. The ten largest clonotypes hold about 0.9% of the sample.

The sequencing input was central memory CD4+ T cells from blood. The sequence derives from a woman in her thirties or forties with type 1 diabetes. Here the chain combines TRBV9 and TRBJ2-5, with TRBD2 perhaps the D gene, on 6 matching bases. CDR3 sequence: CASSTSGGGTGTETQYF. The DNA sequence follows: TGTGCCAGCAGCACGTCGGGTGGCGGGACCGGCACGGAGACCCAGTACTTC.